One sample yielded the 30 T cell receptor beta chains listed below, sequenced in a study of cytomegalovirus exposure and HLA in healthy donors. The PCR contained 60 Vbeta and 13 Jbeta primers. Sequenced by immunoSEQ multiplex PCR; TCRdb stores in-frame clones only, minus some. The data show roughly 51,000 clones, approximately 85% seen once. What was sequenced was PBMCs. The source is a boy aged 5-17 years in good health and CMV-seropositive.

In its sample, this clone was seen once. This chain uses TRBV5-4 with TRBJ2-3; no firm D call. The CDR3 totals 16 residues. Germline V CDR1 and CDR2: SGHNT, YYREEE (reference sequence). V lost 4 bases, J lost 0 bases, and 15 bases lay in between. CDR3 amino acids: CASSGDQAYSTDTQYF. The CDR3 bases are TGTGCCAGCAGCGGCGATCAGGCCTATAGCACAGATACGCAGTATTTT.

The chain employs TRBV6-1 and TRBJ2-7, with D unresolved. The germline gives CDR1 MNHNS, CDR2 SASEGT. This CDR3 has 13 amino acids. The V end was cut by 4 bases, the J end by 0 bases, with 7 bases between. The CDR3 DNA reads as TGTGCCAGCAGTGGCCGAGGCTCCTACGAGCAGTACTTC. Its translation is CASSGRGSYEQYF.

This chain connects TRBV6-6 to TRBJ1-2; 7 bases map to TRBD1. J lost 3 bases, V lost 7 bases, and 2 bases had no gene match. The CDR3 length is 12 residues. Germline V gene data show CDR1 as MNHNY and CDR2 as SVGAGI (reference sequence). CDR3 sequence reads: CASTDRYYGYTF. In DNA form, the CDR3 reads TGTGCCAGCACGGACAGGTACTATGGCTACACCTTC.

This clone was recorded once. The CDR3 is CASRPGLTMGEKLFF. CDR3 coding DNA: TGTGCCAGCAGGCCCGGACTGACTATGGGTGAAAAACTGTTTTTT. This chain links TRBV7-6 with TRBJ1-4; D remains ambiguous. Germline CDR1 is SGHVS and CDR2 is FNYEAQ. This CDR3 has 15 amino acids. V was shortened by 6 bases and J by 7 bases, with 18 bases between the two germline ends.

The rearrangement links TRBV6-1 to TRBJ2-5, with 9 bases identical to TRBD1. CDR3 length: 13 amino acids. The J segment lost 3 bases and the V segment lost 6 bases, leaving 2 bases of the junction unmatched. CDR1 MNHNS and CDR2 SASEGT come from the germline V gene. CDR3 protein: CASRRQGEETQYF. The CDR3 coding sequence is TGTGCCAGCAGACGACAGGGGGAAGAGACCCAGTACTTC.

The chain recombines TRBV27 with TRBJ2-2; the D is unclear. This CDR3 spans 16 amino acids. Germline loops: CDR1 MNHEY, CDR2 SMNVEV (reference sequence). Trimming removed 4 bases at V and 7 bases at J, with 19 bases between. CDR3 loop: CASSSARVSLGGELFF. The CDR3 DNA is TGTGCCAGCAGTTCAGCTCGGGTTTCTCTGGGCGGGGAGCTGTTTTTT.

The chain uses TRBV5-1 and TRBJ2-5; 11 bases match TRBD2. CDR3 length: 16 amino acids. V shed 1 base and J 3 bases; nucleotides not matched to a gene: 5. Looked up from germline, CDR1 is SGHRS and CDR2 is YFSETQ. The CDR3 reads CASSLLAGGEEETQYF. DNA for the CDR3: TGCGCCAGCAGCTTGCTAGCGGGGGGCGAGGAAGAGACCCAGTACTTC.

CDR3 amino acids: CSAISAGANVLTF. CDR3 coding DNA: TGCAGCGCAATTAGTGCCGGGGCCAACGTCCTGACTTTC. J is TRBJ2-6 and V is TRBV29-1; D is undetermined. Germline CDR1 SQVTM, CDR2 ANQGSEA. Between the trimmed V and J ends, which lost 7 bases and 4 bases, there was a span of 11 bases. The length of the CDR3 is 13 residues.

The chain links TRBV2 to TRBJ2-3, with TRBD2 identical over 9 bases. The CDR3 has 16 residues. V was pared by 3 bases and J by 3 bases, with 7 bases of the junction left unmatched. Germline CDR1 SNHLY, CDR2 FYNNEI. Written as DNA, the CDR3 is TGTGCCAGCAGTGATGGGCGGGGGGGTCAGACAGATACGCAGTATTTT. This encodes CASSDGRGGQTDTQYF.

This sequence joins TRBV11-2 and TRBJ1-1; 9 bases map to TRBD1. The CDR3 contains 16 residues. After removal of 6 bases from V and 5 bases from J, the junction contained 13 bases not matched to a gene. Germline V gene lookup returns CDR1 SGHAT and CDR2 FQNNGV. In nucleotides, the CDR3 is TGTGCCAGCAGGGACTGGGACAGGGTTAGGGGAACTGAAGCTTTCTTT. As protein: CASRDWDRVRGTEAFF.

The V gene is TRBV2, the J gene TRBJ1-4; no reliable D call. Germline CDR1 and CDR2: SNHLY and FYNNEI. The CDR3 consists of 18 residues. Trimming removed 10 bases from V and 4 bases from J, with 28 bases in between. CDR3: CAIVLSREVNNYNEKLFF. CDR3 nucleotides: TGTGCCATAGTACTATCGCGGGAGGTTAACAATTATAATGAAAAACTGTTTTTT.

The chain joins TRBV5-1 to TRBJ1-1; D might be TRBD1 (5 bases). Germline V gene data show CDR1 as SGHRS and CDR2 as YFSETQ. The CDR3 loop spans 12 amino acids. Trimming removed 5 bases at V and 6 bases at J, with 11 bases between. The CDR3 region has the DNA TGCGCCAGCAGGCGGGGGAAGTCTGAAGCTTTCTTT. This encodes CASRRGKSEAFF.

The V and J genes are TRBV5-1 and TRBJ2-3; 10 bases agree with TRBD2. Per germline, CDR1 SGHRS and CDR2 YFSETQ. The CDR3 has 16 amino acids. V lost 6 bases, J lost 2 bases, and 9 bases stayed unmatched. This chain's CDR3 is CASNRGSGGATDTQYF. CDR3 nucleotide sequence: TGCGCCAGCAACCGCGGGAGCGGGGGGGCCACAGATACGCAGTATTTT.

This clone has only one observation. The chain links TRBV5-6 to TRBJ1-2, with 10 positions matching TRBD1. The CDR3 is 14 amino acids. Germline CDR1 SGHDT, CDR2 YYEEEE. With 3 bases clipped from V and 10 bases from J, the junction kept 9 bases outside the gene matches. The DNA of the CDR3 is TGTGCCAGCAGCTCGACCGGGACAGGGGTTGACTACACCTTC. Protein sequence: CASSSTGTGVDYTF.

This sequence joins TRBV6-1 and TRBJ1-1; 9 bases agree with TRBD1. V gave up 7 bases and J gave up 6 bases; unmatched junction bases: 6. The CDR3 has 13 amino acids. Germline values: CDR1 MNHNS, CDR2 SASEGT. The CDR3 region is CASNPGQGPEAFF. The CDR3 DNA is TGTGCCAGCAATCCGGGACAGGGACCTGAAGCTTTCTTT.

The V gene is TRBV6-6, the J gene TRBJ2-7, with TRBD1 matching 9 bases. The CDR3 consists of 15 residues. CDR1 is MNHNY and CDR2 is SVGAGI in the germline V gene (reference sequence). V lost 2 bases to trimming and J lost 5 bases; unmatched junction nucleotides: 7. The CDR3 DNA follows: TGTGCCAGCAGTTACGGGGGGACAGGGCCCCACGAGCAGTACTTC. Protein product: CASSYGGTGPHEQYF.

The V call is TRBV5-4, the J call TRBJ1-4, with 7 bases fitting TRBD1. Germline loops: CDR1 SGHNT, CDR2 YYREEE (reference sequence). V lost 0 bases and J lost 6; bases outside the gene matches: 5. The CDR3 is made up of 15 amino acids. The CDR3 spells CASSLGGGWDEKLFF. The DNA of the CDR3 is TGTGCCAGCAGCTTGGGAGGGGGCTGGGATGAAAAACTGTTTTTT.

A remark on this clone: Sequence at one end of the junction differs from germline and may be a read error. The CDR3 reads CSSSLWARGESSYNEQFF. As DNA, the CDR3 is TGTTCCAGCAGCTTATGGGCCAGGGGGGAGAGCTCCTACAATGAGCAGTTCTTC. The chain couples TRBV7-9 to TRBJ2-1, with a possible D match to TRBD1 (7 bases). Germline CDR1 reads SEHNR; CDR2 reads FQNEAQ (reference sequence). The CDR3 runs 18 residues.

This clone was observed a few times. The chain employs TRBV6-4 and TRBJ2-2; 8 positions agree with TRBD1. The V segment lost 4 bases and the J segment 5 bases; nucleotides outside the gene matches: 6. CDR1 is MRHNA, CDR2 SNTAGT, per germline. The CDR3 covers 15 residues. The CDR3 coding sequence is TGTGCCAGCAGTGTGGAACAGGGGGAAACCGGGGAGCTGTTTTTT. Translated: CASSVEQGETGELFF.

The CDR3 region has the DNA TGTGCCAGCAGTCCCGACAGGGATTATGGCTACACCTTC. Amino acid sequence: CASSPDRDYGYTF. The chain couples TRBV6-5 to TRBJ1-2; 7 bases agree with TRBD1. The V and J ends lost 5 bases and 5 bases, in that order; junction bases with no gene match: 5. CDR1 and CDR2 from the germline V gene are MNHEY and SVGAGI. CDR3 length: 13 residues.

This clone was seen a single time. The chain couples TRBV19 to TRBJ1-2; D perhaps matches TRBD1 (5 bases). Trimming stripped 6 bases from V and 4 bases from J, with 15 bases between. The germline V gene has CDR1 LNHDA and CDR2 SQIVND (reference sequence). The CDR3 consists of 14 residues. The CDR3 sequence: CASRGGALPYGYTF. The CDR3 nucleotides read TGTGCCAGTAGGGGAGGGGCTTTACCCTATGGCTACACCTTC.

The rearrangement joins TRBV7-9 to TRBJ1-6; 7 bases map to TRBD1. The germline V gene encodes CDR1 SEHNR and CDR2 FQNEAQ (reference sequence). The CDR3 consists of 17 residues. After removal of 5 bases from V and 0 bases from J, the junction contained 7 bases not matched to a gene. CDR3 residues: CASSPGQLSSYNSPLHF. CDR3 in DNA: TGTGCCAGCAGCCCGGGACAGCTAAGCTCCTATAATTCACCCCTCCACTTT.

The chain recombines TRBV7-9 with TRBJ1-1; no reliable D call. The CDR3 runs 13 residues. Germline lookup yields CDR1 SEHNR and CDR2 FQNEAQ (reference sequence). With 3 bases removed from V and 1 base from J, the gap between germline ends came to 6 bases. CDR3 DNA: TGTGCCAGCAGCTTGACGGGGAACACTGAAGCTTTCTTT. It is translated as CASSLTGNTEAFF. The whole variable domain, filled in from reference TRBV7-9 and TRBJ1-1, reads DTGVSQNPRHKITKRGQNVTFRCDPISEHNRLYWYRQTLGQGPEFLTYFQNEAQLEKSRLLSDRFSAERPKGSFSTLEIQRTEQGDSAMYLCASSLTGNTEAFFGQGTRLTVV.

V is TRBV5-4 and J is TRBJ1-6, with D unclear. Germline V gene sequence: CDR1 SGHNT, CDR2 YYREEE (reference sequence). The CDR3 runs to 14 residues. Trimming removed 7 bases from V and 7 bases from J, with 15 bases in between. The CDR3 nucleotides read TGTGCCAGCCATATAGACGGGTGGAATTCACCCCTCCACTTT. Amino acid sequence: CASHIDGWNSPLHF.

The chain carries TRBV9 and TRBJ2-1; tentative D call: TRBD1 (6 bases). The germline CDR1 and CDR2 sequences are SGDLS and YYNGEE. Trimming left V 4 bases short and J 8 bases short, with 13 bases between. The CDR3 has 13 residues. CDR3 in amino acids: CASSSPQGYEQFF. In nucleotides, the CDR3 is TGTGCCAGCAGCAGCCCACAGGGCTATGAGCAGTTCTTC.

This clone was observed a few times. The chain couples TRBV11-2 to TRBJ2-7; no reliable D call. Trimming removed 1 base at V and 5 bases at J, with 12 bases between. Germline V gene sequence: CDR1 SGHAT, CDR2 FQNNGV. The CDR3 covers 14 residues. CDR3 loop: CASSLASVSNEQYF. Written as DNA, the CDR3 is TGTGCCAGCAGCTTAGCCTCGGTTAGTAACGAGCAGTACTTC.

The rearrangement uses TRBV18 and TRBJ1-4, with D perhaps TRBD1 (5 bases). The CDR3 spans 15 residues. V dropped 3 bases and J dropped 8 bases, with 16 bases sitting between them. The V gene's germline CDR1 is KGHSH and CDR2 LQKENI. In DNA form, the CDR3 reads TGTGCCAGCTCACCCAGGGAGGGGCTGGGCGAAAAACTGTTTTTT. Protein: CASSPREGLGEKLFF.

The V and J genes are TRBV7-6 and TRBJ2-4; D unresolved. Germline values: CDR1 SGHVS, CDR2 FNYEAQ. V was clipped by 1 base and J by 6 bases, with 10 bases between them. The CDR3 spans 14 residues. The CDR3 sequence: CASSLDRSGNIQYF. CDR3 DNA sequence: TGTGCCAGCAGCTTAGACCGTTCCGGAAACATTCAGTACTTC.

V usage is TRBV20-1 and J usage is TRBJ2-1; no definite D call. This CDR3 region has 10 residues. Germline V gene data show CDR1 as DFQATT and CDR2 as SNEGSKA (reference sequence). The V and J ends lost 4 bases and 8 bases respectively, with 6 bases between them. CDR3 nucleotide sequence: TGCAGTGCTATCCGCGATGAGCAGTTCTTC. This translates into CSAIRDEQFF.

The chain combines TRBV5-8 with TRBJ2-1, with 10 bases fitting TRBD2. With V trimmed by 6 bases and J by 0 bases, 15 bases remained unmatched. CDR3 length equals 19 residues. CDR1 SGHTS and CDR2 YDEGEE come from the germline V gene. CDR3 in amino acids: CASIFLAGGWESSYNEQFF. The CDR3 DNA reads as TGTGCCAGCATATTCTTAGCGGGGGGTTGGGAAAGCTCCTACAATGAGCAGTTCTTC. The complete variable domain, with remaining parts taken from reference TRBV5-8 and TRBJ2-1, reads EAGVTQSPTHLIKTRGQQATLRCSPISGHTSVYWYQQALGLGLQFLLWYDEGEERNRGNFPPRFSGRQFPNYSSELNVNALELEDSALYLCASIFLAGGWESSYNEQFFGPGTRLTVL.